This T cell receptor beta chain was captured by sequencing in a study of T cell changes during pregnancy in multiple sclerosis. Trimming took off 6 bases at V and 0 bases at J, with 8 bases between the two ends. The CDR3 contains 14 residues. Per germline, CDR1 WNHNN and CDR2 SYGVQD (reference sequence). Libraries were prepared by immunoSEQ multiplex PCR; TCRdb keeps only in-frame clonotypes and omits some of them. The sample lists around 57,000 clones; about 92% were seen once. V gene TRBV10-1 combines with J gene TRBJ1-4; D is unresolved. The clonotype was recovered from a female donor in good health, enrolled as a control in a pregnancy study. Sequencing used CD4+ T cells from peripheral blood mononuclear cells, obtained after pregnancy. The CDR3 is CASSGDATNEKLFF. CDR3 DNA: TGCGCCAGCAGCGGAGATGCAACTAATGAAAAACTGTTTTTT.